This T cell receptor beta chain comes out of a study of graft-versus-host responses after intestinal transplantation. Germline V gene data show CDR1 as MNHEY and CDR2 as SMNVEV (reference sequence). V gave up 11 bases and J gave up 1 base, with 14 bases separating them. CDR3 size: 13 residues. TCRdb keeps only in-frame clones here, not all; method: immunoSEQ multiplex PCR. The table lists 30,000 to 45,000 clones, about four fifths of them singletons. The V gene is TRBV27, the J gene TRBJ1-1, with D hard to call. Specimen: PBMCs, collected approximately 1,000 days after transplant. This clonotype was obtained from a human patient who received an intestinal transplant, so some T cells may come from the graft donor. The CDR3 reads CALFRAGNTEAFF. Written as DNA, the CDR3 is TGTGCCTTATTCCGGGCGGGGAACACTGAAGCTTTCTTT.